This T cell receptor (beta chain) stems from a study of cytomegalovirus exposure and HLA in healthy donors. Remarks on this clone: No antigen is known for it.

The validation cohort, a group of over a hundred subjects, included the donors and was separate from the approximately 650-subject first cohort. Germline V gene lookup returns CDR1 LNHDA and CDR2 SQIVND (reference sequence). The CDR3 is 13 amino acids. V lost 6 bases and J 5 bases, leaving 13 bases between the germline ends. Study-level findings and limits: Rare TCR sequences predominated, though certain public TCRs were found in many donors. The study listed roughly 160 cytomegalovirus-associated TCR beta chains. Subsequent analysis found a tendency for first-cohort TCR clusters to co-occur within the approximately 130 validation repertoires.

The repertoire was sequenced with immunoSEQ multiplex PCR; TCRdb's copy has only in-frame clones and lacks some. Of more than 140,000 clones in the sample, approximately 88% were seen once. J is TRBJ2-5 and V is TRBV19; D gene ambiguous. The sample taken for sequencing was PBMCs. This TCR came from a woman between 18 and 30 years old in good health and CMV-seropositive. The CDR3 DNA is TGTGCCAGTAGCCCCTTAGCCCCGGAGACCCAGTACTTC. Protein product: CASSPLAPETQYF.